A selection of T cell receptor beta chains follows, all from one sample in a study of memory CD8 T cells in hepatitis C reinfection. Using immunoSEQ multiplex PCR, the repertoire was profiled, and TCRdb retains in-frame clones only, with some absent. The repertoire consists of just over 45,000 clones, with 89% occurring once and the leading ten covering 0.72%. Sequences were obtained from naive CD8+ T cells sorted from blood. All receptors derive from a man aged 18 to 30 with hepatitis C virus infection. Each CDR3 is given with its conserved first and last residue.

V	J	CDR3
TRBV5-6	TRBJ1-5	CASSWTGGHQPQHF
TRBV27	TRBJ2-2	CASSLGTGTGELFF
TRBV13	TRBJ2-3	CASSFSGGSSDTQYF
TRBV27	TRBJ2-7	CASSLYRTYEQYF
TRBV29-1	TRBJ1-1	CSVVFGGTEAFF
TRBV2	TRBJ2-1	CASITSGSPNEQFF
TRBV27	TRBJ1-1	CASSLTTNTEAFF
TRBV4-3	TRBJ1-1	CASSPGQGGTEAFF
TRBV19	TRBJ1-5	CASKRGQELSNQPQHF
TRBV7-9	TRBJ2-2	CASSLTPGAGELFF
TRBV11-2	TRBJ1-1	CASSLTSGTGNEAFF
TRBV2	TRBJ2-5	CASSVDRGNSQETQYF
TRBV9	TRBJ2-3	CASSEPRGTSGGEGMDTQYF
TRBV30	TRBJ1-3	CAWSVDIPGNTIYF
TRBV11-2	TRBJ2-1	CASSLILAESYNEQFF
TRBV29-1	TRBJ1-2	CSVLITTGGGVDGYTF
TRBV27	TRBJ2-7	CASSSGGGYEQYF
TRBV29-1	TRBJ2-7	CSVEAGTRYEQYF
TRBV6-6	TRBJ2-4	CASSTGQLNAKNIQYF
TRBV23-1	TRBJ2-7	CASSMTGDEQYF
TRBV5-4	TRBJ2-1	CASSPTGNEQFF
TRBV18	TRBJ1-1	CASSPVGEVTEAFF
TRBV19	TRBJ1-1	CASSITAGNTEAFF
TRBV28	TRBJ2-1	CASSSGTLYNEQFF
TRBV21-1	TRBJ1-6	CASSTLRTLKRTPLHF
TRBV9	TRBJ2-7	CASGVGTSSYEQYF
TRBV2	TRBJ1-2	CAGSGGQGVFFYGYTF
TRBV4-1	TRBJ2-5	CASSQTGLDQETQYF
TRBV27	TRBJ2-1	CASSLAGAYYNEQFF
TRBV7-2	TRBJ2-2	CASSSTSYSGLNTGELFF
TRBV19	TRBJ1-5	CASSIGQTLYSNQPQHF
TRBV7-9	TRBJ2-7	CASGQGGTSGSYEQYF
TRBV5-4	TRBJ2-3	CASSLGGPYTDTQYF
TRBV1	TRBJ2-1	CTSSHVWLINEQFF
TRBV19	TRBJ1-5	CASKMGGPNQPQHF
TRBV7-8	TRBJ2-5	CASSSSLGLRGLETQYF
TRBV6-6	TRBJ2-5	CASSYLSSRGGETQYF
TRBV7-9	TRBJ2-1	CASSLGESSYNEQFF
TRBV5-1	TRBJ1-1	CASSKGTGMTEAFF
TRBV27	TRBJ2-5	CASSLGLAGRETQYF
TRBV7-9	TRBJ1-1	CASSSGTNTEAFF
TRBV6-5	TRBJ1-4	CASSQYGRDTKLFF
TRBV5-1	TRBJ2-7	CASRITGAEQYF
TRBV6-5	TRBJ2-7	CASTRGLEQYF
TRBV30	TRBJ2-3	CAWSPSTDTQYF
TRBV27	TRBJ2-3	CASRPLAGSSTDTQYF
TRBV9	TRBJ2-1	CASSVGGSESRDNEQFF
TRBV6-6	TRBJ2-7	CASSLLAASSYEQYF
TRBV30	TRBJ2-5	CAWSVHLAGQETQYF